Given below is one TCR beta chain in context. Its antigen is unknown. The record originates from a study of cytomegalovirus exposure and HLA in healthy donors. Study findings and constraints: Rare sequences made up most TCRs, while some public TCRs were found in many donors. Being productive about 90% or about 30% of the time was typical of most TCR beta V segments in an earlier analysis. Later analysis associated a missense DCLRE1C variant with TCR beta V- and J-gene trimming.

Though probably carrying unrecorded immune exposures, donors were nominally healthy at sampling. Germline V CDR1 and CDR2: LNHDA, SQIVND (reference sequence). This CDR3 is built from 14 residues. J lost 8 bases, V lost 6 bases, and 10 bases had no gene match. 60 Vbeta and 13 Jbeta primers were used in PCR. Assay used: immunoSEQ multiplex PCR; TCRdb lists only in-frame clones, some missing. The table includes around 110,000 clones, approximately 70% detected once. This receptor was obtained from a man aged 25-45 years in good health and CMV-seropositive. The rearrangement joins TRBV19 to TRBJ2-1, with 7 positions matching TRBD2. The sequenced sample was PBMCs. The CDR3, as DNA: TGTGCCAGTAGCACCCCCTACGGGGGGTATGAGCAGTTCTTC. It yields the protein CASSTPYGGYEQFF.